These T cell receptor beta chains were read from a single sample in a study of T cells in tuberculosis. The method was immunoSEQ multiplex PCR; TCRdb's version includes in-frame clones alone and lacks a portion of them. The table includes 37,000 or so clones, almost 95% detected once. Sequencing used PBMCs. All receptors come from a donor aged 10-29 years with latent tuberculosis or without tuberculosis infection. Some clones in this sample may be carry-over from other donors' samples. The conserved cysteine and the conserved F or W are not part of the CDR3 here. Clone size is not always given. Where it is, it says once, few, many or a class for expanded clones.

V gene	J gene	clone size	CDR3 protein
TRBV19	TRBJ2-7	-	ASSITGSSYEQY
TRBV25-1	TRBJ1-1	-	ASSETATLN
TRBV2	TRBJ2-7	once	ASTGQEVSEQY
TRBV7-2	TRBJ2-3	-	ASSRGPSGASTDTQY
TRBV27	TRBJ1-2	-	ASSLSDSSGYT
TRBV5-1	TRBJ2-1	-	ASSFGHNEQF
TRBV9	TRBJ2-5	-	ASSPWSVETQY
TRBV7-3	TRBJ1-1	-	ASSSQGRGTEAF
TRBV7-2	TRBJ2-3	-	ASSSRGGSTDTQY
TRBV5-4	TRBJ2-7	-	ASSPPGGEQY
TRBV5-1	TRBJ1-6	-	ASSLGQGNYNSPLH
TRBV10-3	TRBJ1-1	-	AIRGDRARKIEAF
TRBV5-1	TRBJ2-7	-	ASSAPEGGVTYEQY
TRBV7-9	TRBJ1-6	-	ASSLTGYLDSPLH
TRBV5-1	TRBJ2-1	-	ASSPEWRGAYNEQF
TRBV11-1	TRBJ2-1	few	ASSPKAGGLGNEQF
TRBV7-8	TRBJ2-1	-	ASSLAFWRGGHLNEQF
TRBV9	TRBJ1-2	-	ASSVAGENGYT
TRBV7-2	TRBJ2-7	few	ASSLRYEQY
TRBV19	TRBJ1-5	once	ASSIAGAGNQPQH
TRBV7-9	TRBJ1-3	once	ASSFFSGNTIY
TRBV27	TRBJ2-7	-	ASSLLVNYEQY
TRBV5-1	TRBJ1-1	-	ASSLVSTGGNTEAF
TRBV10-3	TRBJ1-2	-	AISESKEPGQRGYT
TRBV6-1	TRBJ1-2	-	ASSEGRLGFGYT
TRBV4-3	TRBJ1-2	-	ASSQVTGGGYGYT
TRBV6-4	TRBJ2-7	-	ASSAPTSNYEQY
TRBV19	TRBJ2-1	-	ASSSSGGAGNEQF
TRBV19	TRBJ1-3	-	ASSIRGQLSGNTIY
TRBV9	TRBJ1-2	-	ASSVARDSDTYGYT
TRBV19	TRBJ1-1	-	ASSRDRGTEAF
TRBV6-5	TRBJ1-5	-	ASSYSTGQPQH
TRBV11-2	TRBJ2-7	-	ASSPITSGGSYEQY
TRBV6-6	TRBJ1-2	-	ASSYEGSDGYT
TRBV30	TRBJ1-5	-	AWSGSPGSQPQH
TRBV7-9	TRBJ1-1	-	ASSLGRNTEAF
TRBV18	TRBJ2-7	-	ASSPGQGATYEQY
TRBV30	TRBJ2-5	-	AWSFTGGEETQY
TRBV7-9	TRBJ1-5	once	ASSDSRQPQH
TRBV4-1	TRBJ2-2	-	ASSLGSGTGELF
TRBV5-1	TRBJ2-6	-	ATKPTETGANVLT
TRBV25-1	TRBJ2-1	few	ASSGGGANEQF
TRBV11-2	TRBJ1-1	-	ASSLAAGWNTEAF
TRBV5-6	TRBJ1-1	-	ASSLSGTEAF
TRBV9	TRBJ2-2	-	ASSDQGVTGELF
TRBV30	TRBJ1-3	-	AWSVRYSSSGNTIY
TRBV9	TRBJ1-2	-	ASSVDSNYGYT
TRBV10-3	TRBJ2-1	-	AITPSGGAYNEQF
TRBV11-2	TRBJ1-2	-	ASSLAIVRQGNYGYT
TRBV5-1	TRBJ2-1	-	ASSLGGPRDYLNEQF
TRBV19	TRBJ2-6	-	ASSGDRARTGANVLT
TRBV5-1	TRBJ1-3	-	ASSKEGQTSSGNTIY
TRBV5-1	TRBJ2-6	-	ASSWKRDSTGANVLT